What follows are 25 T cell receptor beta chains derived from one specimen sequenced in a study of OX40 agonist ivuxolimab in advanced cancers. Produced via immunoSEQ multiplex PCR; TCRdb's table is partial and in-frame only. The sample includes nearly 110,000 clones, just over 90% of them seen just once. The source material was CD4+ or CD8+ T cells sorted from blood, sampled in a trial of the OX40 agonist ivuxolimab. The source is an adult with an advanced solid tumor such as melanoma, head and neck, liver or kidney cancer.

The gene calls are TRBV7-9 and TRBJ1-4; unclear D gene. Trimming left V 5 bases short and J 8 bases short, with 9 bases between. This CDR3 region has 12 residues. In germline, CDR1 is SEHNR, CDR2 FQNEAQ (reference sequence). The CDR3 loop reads CASSATQEKLFF. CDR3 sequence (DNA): TGTGCCAGCAGCGCGACACAGGAAAAACTGTTTTTT. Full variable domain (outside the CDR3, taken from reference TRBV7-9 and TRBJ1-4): DTGVSQNPRHKITKRGQNVTFRCDPISEHNRLYWYRQTLGQGPEFLTYFQNEAQLEKSRLLSDRFSAERPKGSFSTLEIQRTEQGDSAMYLCASSATQEKLFFGSGTQLSVL.

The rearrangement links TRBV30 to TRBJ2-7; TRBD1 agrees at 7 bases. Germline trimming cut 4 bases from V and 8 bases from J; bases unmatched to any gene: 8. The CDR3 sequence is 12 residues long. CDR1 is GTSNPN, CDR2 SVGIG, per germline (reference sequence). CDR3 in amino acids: CAWNRQGNQQYF. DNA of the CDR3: TGTGCCTGGAATAGACAGGGAAATCAGCAGTACTTC.

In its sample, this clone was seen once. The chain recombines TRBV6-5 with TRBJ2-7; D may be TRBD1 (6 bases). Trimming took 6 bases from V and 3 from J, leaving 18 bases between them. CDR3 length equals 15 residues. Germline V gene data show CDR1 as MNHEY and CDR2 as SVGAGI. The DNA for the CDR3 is TGTGCCAGCAGCCCCAGACAGGTAGTCGGCTACGAGCAGTACTTC. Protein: CASSPRQVVGYEQYF.

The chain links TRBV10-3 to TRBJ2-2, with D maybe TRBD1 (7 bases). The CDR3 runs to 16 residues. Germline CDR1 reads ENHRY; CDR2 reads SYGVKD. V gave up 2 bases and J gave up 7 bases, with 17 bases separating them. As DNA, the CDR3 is TGTGCCATCAGTGAGACGAACAGGGGACTTGGCGGGGAGCTGTTTTTT. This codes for CAISETNRGLGGELFF.

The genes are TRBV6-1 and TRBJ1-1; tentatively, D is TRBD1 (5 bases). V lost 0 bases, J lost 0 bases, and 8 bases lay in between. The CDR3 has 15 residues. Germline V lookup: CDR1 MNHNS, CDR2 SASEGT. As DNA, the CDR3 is TGTGCCAGCAGTGAAGCGTCCAGGGTGAACACTGAAGCTTTCTTT. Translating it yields CASSEASRVNTEAFF.

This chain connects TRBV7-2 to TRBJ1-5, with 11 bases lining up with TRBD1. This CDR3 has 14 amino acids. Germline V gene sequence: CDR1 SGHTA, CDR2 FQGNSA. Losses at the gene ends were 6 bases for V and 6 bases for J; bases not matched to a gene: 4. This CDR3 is CASSPGTGGQPQHF. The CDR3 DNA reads TGTGCCAGCAGTCCCGGGACAGGGGGTCAGCCCCAGCATTTT. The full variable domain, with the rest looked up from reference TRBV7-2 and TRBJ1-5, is GAGVSQSPSNKVTEKGKDVELRCDPISGHTALYWYRQSLGQGLEFLIYFQGNSAPDKSGLPSDRFSAERTGGSVSTLTIQRTQQEDSAVYLCASSPGTGGQPQHFGDGTRLSIL.

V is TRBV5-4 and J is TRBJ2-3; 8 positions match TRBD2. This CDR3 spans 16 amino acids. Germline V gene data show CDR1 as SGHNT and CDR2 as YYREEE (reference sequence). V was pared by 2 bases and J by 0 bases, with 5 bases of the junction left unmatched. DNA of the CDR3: TGTGCCAGCAGCTTAAAATTAGCGGGGAGCACAGATACGCAGTATTTT. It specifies CASSLKLAGSTDTQYF.

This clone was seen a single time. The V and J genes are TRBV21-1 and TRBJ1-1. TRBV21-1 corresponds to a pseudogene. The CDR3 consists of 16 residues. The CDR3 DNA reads TGTGCCAGCAGCAAGGCTCGGGGGGCGCCGCGCATGGAAGCTTTCTTT. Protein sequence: CASSKARGAPRMEAFF.

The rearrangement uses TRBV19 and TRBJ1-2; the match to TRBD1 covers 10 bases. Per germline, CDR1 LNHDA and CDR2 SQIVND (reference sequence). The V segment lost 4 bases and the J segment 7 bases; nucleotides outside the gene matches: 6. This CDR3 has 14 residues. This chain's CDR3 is CASSTGQGSIGYTF. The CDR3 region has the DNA TGTGCCAGTAGTACGGGACAGGGGTCGATTGGCTACACCTTC.

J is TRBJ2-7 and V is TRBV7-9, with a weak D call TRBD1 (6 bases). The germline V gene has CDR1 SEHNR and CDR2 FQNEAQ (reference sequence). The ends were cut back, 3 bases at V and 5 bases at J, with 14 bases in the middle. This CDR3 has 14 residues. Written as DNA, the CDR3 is TGTGCCAGCAGCTTTTCCCAGGGGACCCACGAGCAGTACTTC. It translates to CASSFSQGTHEQYF. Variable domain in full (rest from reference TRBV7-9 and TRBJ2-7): DTGVSQNPRHKITKRGQNVTFRCDPISEHNRLYWYRQTLGQGPEFLTYFQNEAQLEKSRLLSDRFSAERPKGSFSTLEIQRTEQGDSAMYLCASSFSQGTHEQYFGPGTRLTVT.

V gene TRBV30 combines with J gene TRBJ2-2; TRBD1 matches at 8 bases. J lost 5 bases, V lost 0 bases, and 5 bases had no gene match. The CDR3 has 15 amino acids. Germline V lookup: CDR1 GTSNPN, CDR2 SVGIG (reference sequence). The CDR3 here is CAWSVGQGGTGELFF. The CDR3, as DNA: TGTGCCTGGAGTGTCGGACAGGGAGGAACCGGGGAGCTGTTTTTT.

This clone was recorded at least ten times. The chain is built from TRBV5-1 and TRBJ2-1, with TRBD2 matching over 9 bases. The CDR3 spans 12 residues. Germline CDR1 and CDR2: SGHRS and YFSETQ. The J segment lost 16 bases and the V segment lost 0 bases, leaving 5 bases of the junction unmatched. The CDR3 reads CASSLDGLANFF. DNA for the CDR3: TGCGCCAGCAGCTTGGATGGACTAGCGAATTTCTTC.

The CDR3 loop reads CASSLKRLQPQHF. Here the CDR3 DNA reads TGTGCCAGCAGTCTCAAGCGACTTCAGCCCCAGCATTTT. V usage is TRBV27 and J usage is TRBJ1-5, with D uncertain. Germline CDR1 and CDR2: MNHEY and SMNVEV (reference sequence). The CDR3 is 13 residues long. Trimming left V 5 bases short and J 6 bases short, with 11 bases between.

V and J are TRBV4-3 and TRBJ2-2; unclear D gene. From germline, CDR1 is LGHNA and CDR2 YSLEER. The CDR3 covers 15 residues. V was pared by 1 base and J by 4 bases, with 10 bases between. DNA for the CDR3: TGCGCCAGCAGCCAAGGCAGACAAGCCACCGGGGAGCTGTTTTTT. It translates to CASSQGRQATGELFF.

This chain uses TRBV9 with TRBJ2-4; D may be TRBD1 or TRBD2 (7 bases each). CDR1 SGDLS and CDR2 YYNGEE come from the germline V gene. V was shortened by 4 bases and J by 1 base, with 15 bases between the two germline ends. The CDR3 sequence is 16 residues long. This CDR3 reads CASSPTGRGAKNIQYF. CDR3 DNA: TGTGCCAGCAGCCCGACAGGGAGGGGTGCCAAAAACATTCAGTACTTC.

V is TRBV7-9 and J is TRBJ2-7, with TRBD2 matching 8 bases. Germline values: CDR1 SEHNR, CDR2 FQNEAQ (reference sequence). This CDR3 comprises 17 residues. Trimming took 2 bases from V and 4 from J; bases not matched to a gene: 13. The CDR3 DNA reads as TGTGCCAGCAGCTTAAGTCCGGGCAGCGGGGGACAATACGAGCAGTACTTC. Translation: CASSLSPGSGGQYEQYF.

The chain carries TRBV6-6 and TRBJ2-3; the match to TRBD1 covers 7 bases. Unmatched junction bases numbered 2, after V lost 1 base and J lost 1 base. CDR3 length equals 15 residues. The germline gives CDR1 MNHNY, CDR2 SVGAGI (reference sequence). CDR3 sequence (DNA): TGTGCCAGCAGTTACTTTGGACAGGGCACAGATACGCAGTATTTT. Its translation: CASSYFGQGTDTQYF.

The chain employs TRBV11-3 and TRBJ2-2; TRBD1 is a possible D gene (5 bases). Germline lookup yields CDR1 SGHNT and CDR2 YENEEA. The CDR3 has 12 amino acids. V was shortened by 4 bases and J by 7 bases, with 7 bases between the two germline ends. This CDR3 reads CASSYRSGELFF. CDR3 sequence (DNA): TGTGCCAGCAGCTACAGGAGCGGGGAGCTGTTTTTT.

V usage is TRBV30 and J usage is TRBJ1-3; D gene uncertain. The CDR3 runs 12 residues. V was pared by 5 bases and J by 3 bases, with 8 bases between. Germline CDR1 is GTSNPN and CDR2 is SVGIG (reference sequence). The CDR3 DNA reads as TGTGCCTGGGATGGTGGTGGAAACACCATATATTTT. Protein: CAWDGGGNTIYF.

CDR3 in DNA: TGCGCCAGCACCCCCGGGACAGGGGGCTACAATGAGCAGTTCTTC. Translation gives CASTPGTGGYNEQFF. J is TRBJ2-1 and V is TRBV5-1; 11 bases are shared with TRBD1. Germline V gives CDR1 SGHRS, CDR2 YFSETQ. This CDR3 is built from 15 residues. Unmatched junction bases numbered 5, after V lost 6 bases and J lost 3 bases.

The CDR3 nucleotides are TGTGCCAGCAGTGAACATACAACTAATGAAAAACTGTTTTTT. Translation gives CASSEHTTNEKLFF. This chain joins TRBV25-1 and TRBJ1-4; D gene uncertain. The V end lost 2 bases, the J end lost 0 bases, and 4 bases lay between the germline ends. The CDR3 is 14 residues long. Looked up from germline, CDR1 is MGHDK and CDR2 is SYGVNS.

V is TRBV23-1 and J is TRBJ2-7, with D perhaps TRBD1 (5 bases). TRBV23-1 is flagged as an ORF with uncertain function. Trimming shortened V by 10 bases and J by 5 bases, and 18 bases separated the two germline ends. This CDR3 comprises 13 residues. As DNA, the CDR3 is TGCGCCAAAGCACTCCCAGGGATGGACGAGCAGTACTTC. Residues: CAKALPGMDEQYF.

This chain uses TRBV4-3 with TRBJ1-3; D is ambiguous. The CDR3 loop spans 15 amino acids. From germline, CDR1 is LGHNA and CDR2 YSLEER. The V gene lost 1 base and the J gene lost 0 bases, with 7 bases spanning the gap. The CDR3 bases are TGCGCCAGCAGCCAAGTGACGGCCTCTGGAAACACCATATATTTT. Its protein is CASSQVTASGNTIYF.

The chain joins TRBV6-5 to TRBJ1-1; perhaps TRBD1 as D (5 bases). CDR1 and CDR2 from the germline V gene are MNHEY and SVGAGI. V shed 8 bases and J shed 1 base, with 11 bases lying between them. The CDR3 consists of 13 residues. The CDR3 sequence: CASRSTGNTEAFF. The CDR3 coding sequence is TGTGCCAGCCGATCCACAGGGAACACTGAAGCTTTCTTT.

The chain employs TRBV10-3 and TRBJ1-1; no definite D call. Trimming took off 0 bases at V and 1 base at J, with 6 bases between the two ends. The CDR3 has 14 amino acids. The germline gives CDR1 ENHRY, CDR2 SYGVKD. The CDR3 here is CAISESLGNTEAFF. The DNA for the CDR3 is TGTGCCATCAGTGAGTCCCTAGGGAACACTGAAGCTTTCTTT.